This is a list of T cell receptor beta chains from one sample in a study of blood T cell repertoires in COVID-19. Profiled with immunoSEQ multiplex PCR; TCRdb holds only in-frame clones, not every one. Of around 58,000 clones listed, 85% to 90% are singletons. The sequenced sample was peripheral blood. The receptors come from a man aged 55-75 years with active COVID-19. Each CDR3 is given with its conserved first and last residue. A D gene is named only where the DNA matches it firmly. Clone size is shown for a subset of rows, as once, few, many or a class of expanded clone.

d_gene: NA
j_gene: TRBJ1-2
abundance: NA
v_gene: TRBV2
CDR3nt: TGTGCCAGCAGTGACCCTGCCCGCAGACAGTTATATGGCTACACCTTC
CDR3aa: CASSDPARRQLYGYTF

d_gene: NA
j_gene: TRBJ1-4
abundance: NA
v_gene: TRBV12-3/TRBV12-4
CDR3nt: TGTGCCAGCAGTTTAAGGGGCAGTGAAAAACTGTTTTTT
CDR3aa: CASSLRGSEKLFF

d_gene: TRBD2
j_gene: TRBJ2-1
abundance: NA
v_gene: TRBV6-5
CDR3nt: TGTGCCAGCAGTACCGGGACTAGCAGGGCGGGTGAGCAGTTCTTC
CDR3aa: CASSTGTSRAGEQFF

d_gene: TRBD1
j_gene: TRBJ1-2
abundance: NA
v_gene: TRBV15
CDR3nt: TGTGCCACCAGCCCTCGACAGGGTATTTTTTCTAACTATGGCTACACCTTC
CDR3aa: CATSPRQGIFSNYGYTF

d_gene: TRBD2
j_gene: TRBJ2-1
abundance: once
v_gene: TRBV11-1
CDR3nt: TGTGCCAGCAGCTCCGGACTAGCGGGGGCTGAGCAGTTCTTC
CDR3aa: CASSSGLAGAEQFF

d_gene: NA
j_gene: TRBJ2-5
abundance: NA
v_gene: TRBV6-5
CDR3nt: TGTGCCAGCAGTTACCGGCCTAGGGAGACCCAGTACTTC
CDR3aa: CASSYRPRETQYF

d_gene: TRBD1
j_gene: TRBJ1-5
abundance: NA
v_gene: TRBV28
CDR3nt: TGTGCCAGCAGTTTACCAGGGGGGAGCAATCAGCCCCAGCATTTT
CDR3aa: CASSLPGGSNQPQHF

d_gene: TRBD1
j_gene: TRBJ2-7
abundance: NA
v_gene: TRBV7-9
CDR3nt: TGTGCCAGCAGCTTGGGACAGGGGGTTGGAGAGCAGTACTTC
CDR3aa: CASSLGQGVGEQYF

d_gene: NA
j_gene: TRBJ1-4
abundance: NA
v_gene: TRBV19
CDR3nt: TGTGCCAGTAGTATAGATGGTCGACTTAATGAAAAACTGTTTTTT
CDR3aa: CASSIDGRLNEKLFF

d_gene: TRBD1
j_gene: TRBJ1-2
abundance: NA
v_gene: TRBV24-1
CDR3nt: TGTGCCACCAGTGACGTGGGACAGCAGAACTATGGCTACACCTTC
CDR3aa: CATSDVGQQNYGYTF